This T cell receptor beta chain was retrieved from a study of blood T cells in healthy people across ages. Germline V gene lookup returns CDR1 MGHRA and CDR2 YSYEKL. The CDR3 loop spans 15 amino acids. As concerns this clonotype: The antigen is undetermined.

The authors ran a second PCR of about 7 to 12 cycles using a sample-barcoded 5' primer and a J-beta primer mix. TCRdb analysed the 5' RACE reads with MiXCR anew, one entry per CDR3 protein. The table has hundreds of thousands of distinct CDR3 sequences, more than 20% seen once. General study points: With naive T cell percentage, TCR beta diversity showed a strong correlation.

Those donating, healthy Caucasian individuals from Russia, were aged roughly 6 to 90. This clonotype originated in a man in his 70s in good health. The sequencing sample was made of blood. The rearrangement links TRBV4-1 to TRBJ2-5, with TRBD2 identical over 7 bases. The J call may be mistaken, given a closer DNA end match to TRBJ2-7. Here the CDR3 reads CASSQDNSGGYEQYF. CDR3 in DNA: TGCGCCAGCAGCCAAGACAACTCCGGGGGGTACGAGCAGTACTTC.